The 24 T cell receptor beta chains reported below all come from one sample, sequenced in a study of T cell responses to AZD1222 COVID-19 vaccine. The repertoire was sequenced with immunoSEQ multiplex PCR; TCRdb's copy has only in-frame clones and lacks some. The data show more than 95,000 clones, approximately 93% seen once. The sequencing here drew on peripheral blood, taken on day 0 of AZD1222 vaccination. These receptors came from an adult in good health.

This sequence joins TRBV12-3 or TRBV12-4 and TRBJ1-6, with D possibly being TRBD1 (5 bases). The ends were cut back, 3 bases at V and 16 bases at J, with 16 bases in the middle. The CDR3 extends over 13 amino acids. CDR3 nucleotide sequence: TGTGCCAGCAGTTTTAGGAAAAGGGGAGGTCTCCACTTT. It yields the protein CASSFRKRGGLHF.

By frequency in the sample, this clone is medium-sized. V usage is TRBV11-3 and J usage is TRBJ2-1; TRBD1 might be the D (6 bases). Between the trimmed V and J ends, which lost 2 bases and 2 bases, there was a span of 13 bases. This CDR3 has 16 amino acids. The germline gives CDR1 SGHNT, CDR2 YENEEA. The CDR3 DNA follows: TGTGCCAGCAGCTTAAGTTGGGACACGGCCTACAATGAGCAGTTCTTC. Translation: CASSLSWDTAYNEQFF. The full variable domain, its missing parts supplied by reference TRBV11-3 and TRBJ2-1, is EAGVVQSPRYKIIEKKQPVAFWCNPISGHNTLYWYLQNLGQGPELLIRYENEEAVDDSQLPKDRFSAERLKGVDSTLKIQPAELGDSAVYLCASSLSWDTAYNEQFFGPGTRLTVL.

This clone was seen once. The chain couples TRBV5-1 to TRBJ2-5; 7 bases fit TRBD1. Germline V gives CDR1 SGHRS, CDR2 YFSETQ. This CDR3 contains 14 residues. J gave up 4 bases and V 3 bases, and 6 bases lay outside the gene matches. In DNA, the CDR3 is TGCGCCAGCAGCTCGACAGGGCTTAGAGAGACCCAGTACTTC. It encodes CASSSTGLRETQYF.

CDR3 region: CATSDTDSYGYTF. The CDR3 DNA is TGTGCCACCAGTGATACGGACAGCTATGGCTACACCTTC. The chain recombines TRBV24-1 with TRBJ1-2; tentative D call: TRBD1 (6 bases). From germline, CDR1 is KGHDR and CDR2 SFDVKD. This CDR3 is 13 amino acids long. Trimming shortened V by 3 bases and J by 4 bases, and 8 bases separated the two germline ends.

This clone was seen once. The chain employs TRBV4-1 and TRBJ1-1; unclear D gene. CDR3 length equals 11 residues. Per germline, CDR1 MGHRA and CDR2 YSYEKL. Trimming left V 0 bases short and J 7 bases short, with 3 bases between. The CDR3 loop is CASSQDHEAFF. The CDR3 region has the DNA TGCGCCAGCAGCCAAGATCATGAAGCTTTCTTT.

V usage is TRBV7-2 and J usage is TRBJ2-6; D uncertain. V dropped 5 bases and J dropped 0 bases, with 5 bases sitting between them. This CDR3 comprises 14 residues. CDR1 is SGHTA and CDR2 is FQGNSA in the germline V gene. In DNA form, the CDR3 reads TGTGCCAGCAGCCAGGACTCTGGGGCCAACGTCCTGACTTTC. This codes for CASSQDSGANVLTF.

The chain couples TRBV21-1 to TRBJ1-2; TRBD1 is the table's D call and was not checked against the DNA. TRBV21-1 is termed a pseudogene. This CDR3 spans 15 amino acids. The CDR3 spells CASSKVTGNSGGYTF. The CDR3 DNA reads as TGTGCCAGCAGCAAAGTAACAGGGAACTCCGGTGGCTACACCTTC.

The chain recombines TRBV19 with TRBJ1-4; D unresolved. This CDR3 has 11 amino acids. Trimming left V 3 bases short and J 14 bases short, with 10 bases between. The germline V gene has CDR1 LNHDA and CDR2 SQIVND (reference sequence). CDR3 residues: CASSIPGGLFF. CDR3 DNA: TGTGCCAGTAGTATCCCAGGCGGGCTGTTTTTT.

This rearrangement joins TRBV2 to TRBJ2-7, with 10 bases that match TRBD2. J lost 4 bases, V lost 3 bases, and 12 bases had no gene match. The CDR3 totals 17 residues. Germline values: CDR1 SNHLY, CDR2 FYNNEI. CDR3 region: CASSDGRPSGSRYEQYF. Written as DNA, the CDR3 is TGTGCCAGCAGTGACGGCAGACCTAGCGGGAGTAGGTACGAGCAGTACTTC.

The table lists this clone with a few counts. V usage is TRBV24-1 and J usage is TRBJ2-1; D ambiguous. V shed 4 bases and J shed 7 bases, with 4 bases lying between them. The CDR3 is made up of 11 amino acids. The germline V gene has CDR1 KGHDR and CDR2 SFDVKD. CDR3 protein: CATSDGNEQFF. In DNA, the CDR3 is TGTGCCACCAGTGACGGGAATGAGCAGTTCTTC.

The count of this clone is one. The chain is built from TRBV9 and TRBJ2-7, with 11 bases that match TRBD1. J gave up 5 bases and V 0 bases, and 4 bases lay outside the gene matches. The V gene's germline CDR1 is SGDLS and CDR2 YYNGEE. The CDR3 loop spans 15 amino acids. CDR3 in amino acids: CASSVGTGGSNEQYF. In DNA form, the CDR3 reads TGTGCCAGCAGCGTAGGGACAGGGGGCTCTAACGAGCAGTACTTC.

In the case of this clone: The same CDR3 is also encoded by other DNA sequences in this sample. The CDR3: CASSQGYEQYF. Written as DNA, the CDR3 is TGTGCCAGCAGCCAAGGCTACGAGCAGTACTTC. The J gene is TRBJ2-7, the V gene TRBV3-1 (or the pseudogene TRBV3-2); D is ambiguous. There are 11 residues in the CDR3. The germline gives CDR1 LGHDT, CDR2 YNNKEL (reference sequence). Between the trimmed V and J ends, which lost 1 base and 3 bases, there was a span of 1 base.

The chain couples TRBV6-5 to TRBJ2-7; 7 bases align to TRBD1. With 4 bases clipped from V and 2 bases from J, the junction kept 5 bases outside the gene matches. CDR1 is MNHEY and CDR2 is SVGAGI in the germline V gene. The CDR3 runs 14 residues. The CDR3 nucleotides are TGTGCCAGCAGTTTGACAGGGAATACCTACGAGCAGTACTTC. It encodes CASSLTGNTYEQYF.

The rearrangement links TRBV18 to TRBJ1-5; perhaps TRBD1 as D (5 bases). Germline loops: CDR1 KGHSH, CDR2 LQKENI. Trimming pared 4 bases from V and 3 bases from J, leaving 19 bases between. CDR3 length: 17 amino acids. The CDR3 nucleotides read TGTGCCAGCTCACATTACGGACGAAACAGGAACAATCAGCCCCAGCATTTT. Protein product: CASSHYGRNRNNQPQHF.

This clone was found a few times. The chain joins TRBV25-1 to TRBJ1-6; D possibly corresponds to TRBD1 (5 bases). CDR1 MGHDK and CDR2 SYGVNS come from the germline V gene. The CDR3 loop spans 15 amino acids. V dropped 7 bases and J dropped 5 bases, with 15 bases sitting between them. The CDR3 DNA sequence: TGTGCCAGCAATCCGGCGGGGGTGGATAATTCACCCCTCCACTTT. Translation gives CASNPAGVDNSPLHF.

CDR3 sequence reads: CASSLVSAPDTQYF. CDR3 in DNA: TGTGCCAGCAGCTTAGTCTCAGCCCCAGATACGCAGTATTTT. The chain has TRBV7-2 and TRBJ2-3; no clear D gene. The germline CDR1 and CDR2 sequences are SGHTA and FQGNSA. This CDR3 comprises 14 residues. V shed 1 base and J shed 4 bases, with 9 bases lying between them.

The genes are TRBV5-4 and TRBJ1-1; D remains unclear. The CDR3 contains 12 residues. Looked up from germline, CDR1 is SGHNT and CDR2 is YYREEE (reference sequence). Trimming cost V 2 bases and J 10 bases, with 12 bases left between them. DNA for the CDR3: TGTGCCAGCAGCTTTGGAGGCCGCGGAGCTTTCTTT. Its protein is CASSFGGRGAFF.

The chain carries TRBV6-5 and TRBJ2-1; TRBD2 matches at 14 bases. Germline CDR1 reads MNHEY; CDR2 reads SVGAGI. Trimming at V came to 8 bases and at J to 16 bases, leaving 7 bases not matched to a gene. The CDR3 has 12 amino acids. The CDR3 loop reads CASFRLAGGLFF. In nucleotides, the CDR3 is TGTGCCAGCTTTCGACTAGCGGGAGGGCTTTTCTTC.

CDR3 bases: TGCAGTGCTAGTCACGGAGGGGGCGCCGAAAAACTGTTTTTT. Its protein is CSASHGGGAEKLFF. The rearrangement joins TRBV20-1 to TRBJ1-4; 7 bases align to TRBD1. The V and J ends lost 3 bases and 8 bases, in that order; junction bases with no gene match: 9. Germline-derived CDR1 and CDR2 are DFQATT and SNEGSKA (reference sequence). The CDR3 extends over 14 amino acids.

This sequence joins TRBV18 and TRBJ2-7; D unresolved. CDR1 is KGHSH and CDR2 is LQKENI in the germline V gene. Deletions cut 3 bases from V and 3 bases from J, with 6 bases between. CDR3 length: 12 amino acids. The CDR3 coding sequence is TGTGCCAGCTCACCGGACGGCTACGAGCAGTACTTC. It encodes CASSPDGYEQYF.

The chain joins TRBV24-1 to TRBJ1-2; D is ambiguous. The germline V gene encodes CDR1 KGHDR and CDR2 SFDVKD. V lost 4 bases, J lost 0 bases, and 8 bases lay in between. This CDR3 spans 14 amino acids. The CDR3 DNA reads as TGTGCCACCAGTGACTACACTGCTAACTATGGCTACACCTTC. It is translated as CATSDYTANYGYTF.

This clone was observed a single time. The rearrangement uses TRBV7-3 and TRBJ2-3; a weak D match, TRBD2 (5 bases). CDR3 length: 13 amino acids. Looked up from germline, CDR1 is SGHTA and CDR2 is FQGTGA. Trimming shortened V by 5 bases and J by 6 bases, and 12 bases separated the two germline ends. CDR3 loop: CASSGGGGDTQYF. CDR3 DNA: TGTGCCAGCAGCGGAGGTGGCGGGGATACGCAGTATTTT. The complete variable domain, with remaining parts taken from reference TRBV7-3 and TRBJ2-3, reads GAGVSQTPSNKVTEKGKYVELRCDPISGHTALYWYRQSLGQGPEFLIYFQGTGAADDSGLPNDRFFAVRPEGSVSTLKIQRTERGDSAVYLCASSGGGGDTQYFGPGTRLTVL.

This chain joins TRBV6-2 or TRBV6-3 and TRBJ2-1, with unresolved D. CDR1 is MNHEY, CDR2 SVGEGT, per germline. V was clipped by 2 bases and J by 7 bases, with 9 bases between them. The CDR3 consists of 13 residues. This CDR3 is CASSYGVPNEQFF. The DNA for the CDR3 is TGTGCCAGCAGTTACGGCGTCCCAAATGAGCAGTTCTTC.

The CDR3 bases are TGTGCCAGCAGGATTCCGGCCGGGGGGGCTCGGCAGCCCCAGCATTTT. This sequence encodes CASRIPAGGARQPQHF. The V call is TRBV25-1, the J call TRBJ1-5, with TRBD1 as a possible D gene (6 bases). CDR1 MGHDK and CDR2 SYGVNS come from the germline V gene. Trimming shortened V by 6 bases and J by 7 bases, and 22 bases separated the two germline ends. This CDR3 contains 16 residues.